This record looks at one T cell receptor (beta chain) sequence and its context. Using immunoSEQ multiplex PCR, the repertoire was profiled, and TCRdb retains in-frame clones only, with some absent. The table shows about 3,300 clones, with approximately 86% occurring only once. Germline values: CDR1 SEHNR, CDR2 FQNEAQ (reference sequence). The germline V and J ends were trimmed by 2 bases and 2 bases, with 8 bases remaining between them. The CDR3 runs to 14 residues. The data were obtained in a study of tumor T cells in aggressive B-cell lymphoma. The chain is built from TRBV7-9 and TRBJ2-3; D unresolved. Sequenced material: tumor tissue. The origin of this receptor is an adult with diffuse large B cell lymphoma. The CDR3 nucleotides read TGTGCCAGCAGCTTATCCATAGTCACAGATACGCAGTATTTT. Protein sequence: CASSLSIVTDTQYF.